The clone carrying this T cell receptor (beta chain) was found many times. Its antigen is not known. Germline V gives CDR1 MNHEY, CDR2 SVGAGI. J was trimmed by 1 base and V by 2 bases; bases with no gene match: 6. This CDR3 has 17 residues. The data derive from a study of CD8 T cells in ankylosing spondylitis. Regarding the study as a whole: Disease-associated clonotypes exhibited CD8+ identity and were relatively infrequent in peripheral blood. In synovial fluid and blood from reactive arthritis, some motif variants were previously reported. Typical of ankylosing spondylitis blood, it appeared, was a TCR beta motif of roughly eight highly homologous variants.

Scientists made TCR beta libraries using quantitative 5'-RACE with molecular barcodes. In TCRdb, the 5' RACE reads were re-called with MiXCR into one record per CDR3 protein. The sample lists around 150,000 distinct CDR3 sequences, roughly 18% seen once, with under 9% in the top ten. The chain is built from TRBV6-5 and TRBJ2-3; TRBD1 matches at 10 bases. Input material: blood, either unsorted or a sorted T cell fraction (not recorded which). This TCR derives from a male donor with ankylosing spondylitis or in good health (not recorded which). The CDR3 here is CASSYVGTGVGTDTQYF. In DNA, the CDR3 is TGTGCCAGCAGTTACGTGGGGACAGGGGTCGGCACAGATACGCAGTATTTT.